This T cell receptor (beta chain) is from a study of neurological immune-mediated disorders. This clonotype showed up many times. In germline, CDR1 is LNHNV, CDR2 YYDKDF (reference sequence). The CDR3 has 16 amino acids. The V and J ends lost 0 bases and 10 bases, in that order; junction bases with no gene match: 5. TCRdb reprocessed the 5' RACE reads with MiXCR, giving one entry per CDR3 protein. The repertoire holds 45,000 to 65,000 distinct CDR3 sequences, about 4% seen once, with roughly 3.1% in the top ten. This TCR was recovered from a man in his fifties or sixties with multiple sclerosis. This rearrangement joins TRBV15 to TRBJ2-1, with 14 bases that match TRBD2. The sequencing sample was made of PBMCs. DNA of the CDR3: TGTGCCACCAGCAGAGAAAGGACTAGCGGGGGGCGCGAGCAGTTCTTC. It yields the protein CATSRERTSGGREQFF.